These 19 T cell receptor beta chains originate from one sample sequenced in a study of blood T cell repertoires in COVID-19. Sequenced by immunoSEQ multiplex PCR; TCRdb stores in-frame clones only, minus some. The sample records 150,000 to 180,000 clones, roughly 83% being singletons. The sequenced material came from peripheral blood. The receptors originated from a woman aged 55-69 years with acute or convalescent COVID-19.

The rearrangement uses TRBV28 and TRBJ2-3, with D perhaps matching TRBD1 (6 bases). Trimming shortened V by 5 bases and J by 3 bases, and 21 bases separated the two germline ends. Germline V lookup: CDR1 MDHEN, CDR2 SYDVKM. The CDR3 contains 17 residues. CDR3 in DNA: TGTGCCAGCAGTACCCTTCCACAGGGATTCGGAACAGATACGCAGTATTTT. It is translated as CASSTLPQGFGTDTQYF.

The genes are TRBV27 and TRBJ1-3, with 7 bases matching TRBD1. Germline lookup yields CDR1 MNHEY and CDR2 SMNVEV (reference sequence). The CDR3 has 14 residues. With V trimmed by 8 bases and J by 4 bases, 8 bases remained unmatched. The CDR3 is CASRPDRRGNTIYF. In DNA, the CDR3 is TGTGCCAGCCGACCGGACAGGAGGGGAAACACCATATATTTT.

This clone was seen a few times. The chain couples TRBV21-1 to TRBJ2-7; the table calls TRBD1, which could not be checked here. TRBV21-1 is described as a pseudogene. The CDR3 has 14 amino acids. The CDR3 DNA is TGTGCCAGCAGCGTAGGGGACAGGAGCTACGAGCAGTACTTC. Its protein product is CASSVGDRSYEQYF.

The genes are TRBV27 and TRBJ2-2; TRBD2 aligns across 8 bases. The CDR3 extends over 16 amino acids. The junction had 10 bases not matched to a gene; V was cut back by 5 bases and J by 5 bases. The V gene's germline CDR1 is MNHEY and CDR2 SMNVEV (reference sequence). CDR3 protein: CASSPPGGGLTGELFF. The CDR3 DNA is TGTGCCAGCAGTCCCCCCGGCGGGGGGCTGACCGGGGAGCTGTTTTTT.

The V call is TRBV5-1, the J call TRBJ2-1; TRBD1 matches at 11 bases. From germline, CDR1 is SGHRS and CDR2 YFSETQ. This CDR3 is built from 15 residues. V trimming: 3 bases; J trimming: 6 bases; junction bases outside the gene matches: 5. The CDR3 protein is CASSSRTGGINEQFF. CDR3 DNA sequence: TGCGCCAGCAGCTCCCGGACAGGGGGCATCAATGAGCAGTTCTTC.

The chain recombines TRBV30 with TRBJ1-3; D call uncertain. Trimming took 3 bases from V and 11 from J, leaving 14 bases between them. This CDR3 contains 12 residues. The germline V gene encodes CDR1 GTSNPN and CDR2 SVGIG (reference sequence). The DNA for the CDR3 is TGTGCCTGGAGCGACCCCGGGTATCCCATATATTTT. It codes for CAWSDPGYPIYF.

This clone showed up just once. This chain uses TRBV28 with TRBJ2-7; 8 bases align to TRBD1. The CDR3 totals 14 residues. The germline CDR1 and CDR2 sequences are MDHEN and SYDVKM. V shed 5 bases, J shed 2 bases, and the junction held 5 bases outside the gene matches. In DNA form, the CDR3 reads TGTGCCAGCAGTAGCACGACAGGGGCCTACGAGCAGTACGTC. The encoded protein is CASSSTTGAYEQYV.

J is TRBJ2-2 and V is TRBV28, with 8 bases lining up with TRBD1. The junction had 5 bases not matched to a gene; V was cut back by 5 bases and J by 3 bases. The CDR3 consists of 15 residues. Per the germline V gene, CDR1 is MDHEN and CDR2 is SYDVKM. In nucleotides, the CDR3 is TGTGCCAGCAGTCCAGGGGGCATGTACACCGGGGAGCTGTTTTTT. Encoded protein: CASSPGGMYTGELFF.

The DNA for the CDR3 is TGTGCCAGCAGCTCCAGACAGCTCTCCTATAATTCACCCCTCCACTTT. Protein: CASSSRQLSYNSPLHF. The chain recombines TRBV6-2 or TRBV6-3 with TRBJ1-6; D possibly corresponds to TRBD1 (5 bases). There are 16 residues in the CDR3. Germline V gives CDR1 MNHEY, CDR2 SVGEGT. Trimming left V 6 bases short and J 0 bases short, with 12 bases between.

Comments on this clone: Other DNA sequences in the sample encode the same CDR3. V gene TRBV14 combines with J gene TRBJ1-1, with 8 positions matching TRBD1. The V and J ends lost 3 bases and 4 bases, in that order; junction bases with no gene match: 1. The CDR3 is made up of 13 amino acids. The germline gives CDR1 SGHDN, CDR2 FVKESK. CDR3 DNA: TGTGCCAGCAGCCAGACAGGGGTCACTGAAGCTTTCTTT. Translation gives CASSQTGVTEAFF.

The chain combines TRBV29-1 with TRBJ1-6; 10 bases map to TRBD1. The CDR3 spans 13 residues. Germline loops: CDR1 SQVTM, CDR2 ANQGSEA. V dropped 4 bases and J dropped 8; count of bases not matched to a gene: 2. The CDR3, as DNA: TGCAGCGTTGGACAGGGGGCTGATTCACCCCTCCACTTT. This gives the protein CSVGQGADSPLHF.

The chain joins TRBV29-1 to TRBJ1-4, with 7 bases aligning to TRBD1. CDR3 length: 13 residues. CDR1 SQVTM and CDR2 ANQGSEA come from the germline V gene. Trimming took 6 bases from V and 5 from J; bases not matched to a gene: 6. The CDR3 loop reads CSVNRGGNEKLFF. CDR3 sequence (DNA): TGCAGCGTGAACAGGGGCGGGAATGAAAAACTGTTTTTT.

The chain carries TRBV6-6 and TRBJ2-3, with 7 bases lining up with TRBD1. Losses at the gene ends were 7 bases for V and 4 bases for J; bases not matched to a gene: 14. The CDR3 covers 16 residues. Germline V gene sequence: CDR1 MNHNY, CDR2 SVGAGI (reference sequence). The CDR3 is CASTPGKGARPDTQYF. For the CDR3, the DNA is TGTGCCAGCACTCCCGGGAAGGGGGCCCGGCCAGATACGCAGTATTTT.

The V and J genes are TRBV7-3 and TRBJ1-1, with D tentatively TRBD1 (6 bases). CDR3 size: 17 residues. The germline V gene has CDR1 SGHTA and CDR2 FQGTGA. V was pared by 6 bases and J by 0 bases, with 20 bases between. The CDR3: CASSCQQGPGVNTEAFF. CDR3 nucleotide sequence: TGTGCCAGCAGTTGCCAACAGGGCCCCGGGGTGAACACTGAAGCTTTCTTT.

This chain connects TRBV19 to TRBJ2-2, with D perhaps TRBD2 (6 bases). V dropped 5 bases and J dropped 6 bases, with 13 bases sitting between them. This CDR3 contains 14 residues. The V gene's germline CDR1 is LNHDA and CDR2 SQIVND (reference sequence). For the CDR3, the DNA is TGTGCCAGTAGTCAGCCGGGCGGGGCCGGGGAGCTGTTTTTT. It specifies CASSQPGGAGELFF.

The chain carries TRBV2 and TRBJ2-7; D might be TRBD2 (6 bases). The germline gives CDR1 SNHLY, CDR2 FYNNEI. Trimming stripped 6 bases from V and 0 bases from J, with 12 bases between. The length of the CDR3 is 14 residues. CDR3 nucleotide sequence: TGTGCCAGCAGGGAGGGACTTTACTCCTACGAGCAGTACTTC. Translation: CASREGLYSYEQYF.

This chain uses TRBV2 with TRBJ2-1; a possible D gene is TRBD2 (7 bases). Germline V lookup: CDR1 SNHLY, CDR2 FYNNEI. The germline V and J ends were trimmed by 2 bases and 2 bases, with 13 bases remaining between them. CDR3 length equals 16 residues. CDR3 in DNA: TGTGCCAGCAGTGAATGGGGGGGGGCCCCCTACAATGAGCAGTTCTTC. It is translated as CASSEWGGAPYNEQFF.

This chain connects TRBV15 to TRBJ2-1; 8 nucleotides agree with TRBD2. After removal of 6 bases from V and 5 bases from J, the junction contained 12 bases not matched to a gene. In germline, CDR1 is LNHNV, CDR2 YYDKDF (reference sequence). This CDR3 comprises 16 residues. The CDR3 is CATSKQRGGKDNEQFF. The CDR3 region has the DNA TGTGCCACCAGTAAACAACGGGGGGGGAAGGACAATGAGCAGTTCTTC.

This clone was seen just once. The CDR3 spells CASSRDRGTDTQYF. As DNA, the CDR3 is TGTGCCAGCAGCCGGGACAGGGGCACAGATACGCAGTATTTT. This sequence joins TRBV9 and TRBJ2-3; the match to TRBD1 covers 9 bases. Losses at the gene ends were 4 bases for V and 1 base for J; bases not matched to a gene: 1. CDR1 SGDLS and CDR2 YYNGEE come from the germline V gene. The CDR3 has 14 amino acids.